Presented here are 4 T cell receptor beta chains from one specimen sequenced in a study of cytomegalovirus exposure and HLA in healthy donors. The study ran its PCR with 60 Vbeta and 13 Jbeta primers. Repertoires were generated with immunoSEQ multiplex PCR, while TCRdb's copy carries only in-frame clones and drops some. The sample lists approximately 160,000 clones, around 80% occurring once. Sequencing was carried out using PBMCs. Receptors originate from a woman aged 45-65 years in good health and CMV-seropositive.

This rearrangement joins TRBV9 to TRBJ2-1, with 10 bases lining up with TRBD2. Germline trimming cut 1 base from V and 8 bases from J; bases unmatched to any gene: 3. Per the germline V gene, CDR1 is SGDLS and CDR2 is YYNGEE. This CDR3 spans 14 amino acids. CDR3 in DNA: TGTGCCAGCAGCGTACTAGCGGGAGTCGATGAGCAGTTCTTC. This gives the protein CASSVLAGVDEQFF.

The V and J genes are TRBV5-1 and TRBJ2-3, with TRBD1 identical over 10 bases. V dropped 2 bases and J dropped 4; count of bases not matched to a gene: 7. Germline CDR1 SGHRS, CDR2 YFSETQ. The CDR3 loop spans 16 amino acids. In nucleotides, the CDR3 is TGCGCCAGCAGCTTTGGGACAGGGGTTGGCTCAGATACGCAGTATTTT. Protein product: CASSFGTGVGSDTQYF.

This clone showed up just a few times. The rearrangement joins TRBV19 to TRBJ2-1; the D gene is possibly TRBD1 (7 bases). This CDR3 spans 13 amino acids. Trimming pared 3 bases from V and 7 bases from J, leaving 10 bases between. Germline V gives CDR1 LNHDA, CDR2 SQIVND (reference sequence). DNA for the CDR3: TGTGCCAGTAGTATCAGGGGGAGGAATGAGCAGTTCTTC. Residues: CASSIRGRNEQFF.

The rearrangement joins TRBV23-1 to TRBJ2-3; weak D call: TRBD2 (7 bases). TRBV23-1 is placed among ORFs of uncertain function. Trimming took 4 bases from V and 4 from J, leaving 15 bases between them. The CDR3 covers 15 residues. CDR3 in amino acids: CASSPGRGGPDTQYF. The CDR3 bases are TGCGCCAGCAGTCCAGGGAGGGGGGGCCCAGATACGCAGTATTTT.